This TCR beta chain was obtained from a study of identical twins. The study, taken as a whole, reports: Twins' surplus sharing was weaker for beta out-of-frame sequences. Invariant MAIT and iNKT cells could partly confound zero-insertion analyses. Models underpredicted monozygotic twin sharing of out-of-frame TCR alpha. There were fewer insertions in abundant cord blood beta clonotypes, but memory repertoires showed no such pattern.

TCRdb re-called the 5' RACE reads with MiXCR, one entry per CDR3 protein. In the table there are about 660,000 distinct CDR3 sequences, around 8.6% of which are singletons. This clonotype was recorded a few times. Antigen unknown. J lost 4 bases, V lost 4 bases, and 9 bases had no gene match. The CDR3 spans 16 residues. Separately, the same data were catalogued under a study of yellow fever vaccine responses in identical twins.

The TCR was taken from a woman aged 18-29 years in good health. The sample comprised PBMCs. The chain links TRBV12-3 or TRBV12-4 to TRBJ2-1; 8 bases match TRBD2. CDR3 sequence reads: CASSSSSASGYNEQFF. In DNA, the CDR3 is TGTGCCAGCAGTTCCTCATCGGCTAGCGGGTACAATGAGCAGTTCTTC.